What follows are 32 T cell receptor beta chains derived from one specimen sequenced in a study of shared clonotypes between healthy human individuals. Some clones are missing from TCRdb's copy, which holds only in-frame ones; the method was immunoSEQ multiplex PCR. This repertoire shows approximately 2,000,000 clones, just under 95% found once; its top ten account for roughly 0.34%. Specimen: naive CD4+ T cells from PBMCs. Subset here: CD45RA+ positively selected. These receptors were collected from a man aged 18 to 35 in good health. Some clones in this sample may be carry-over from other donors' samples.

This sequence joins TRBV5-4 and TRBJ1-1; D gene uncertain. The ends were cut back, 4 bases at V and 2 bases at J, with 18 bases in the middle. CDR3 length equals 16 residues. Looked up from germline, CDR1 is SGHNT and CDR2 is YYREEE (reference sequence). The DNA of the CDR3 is TGTGCCAGCAGCCTGAACGGGCACCCCCTCAACACTGAAGCTTTCTTT. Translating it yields CASSLNGHPLNTEAFF.

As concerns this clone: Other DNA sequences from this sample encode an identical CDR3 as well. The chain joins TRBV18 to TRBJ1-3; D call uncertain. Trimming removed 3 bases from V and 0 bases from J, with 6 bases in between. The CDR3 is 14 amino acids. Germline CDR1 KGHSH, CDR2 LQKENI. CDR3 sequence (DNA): TGTGCCAGCTCACCGAATTCCTCTGGAAACACCATATATTTT. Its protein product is CASSPNSSGNTIYF. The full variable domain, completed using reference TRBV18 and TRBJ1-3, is NAGVMQNPRHLVRRRGQEARLRCSPMKGHSHVYWYRQLPEEGLKFMVYLQKENIIDESGMPKERFSAEFPKEGPSILRIQQVVRGDSAAYFCASSPNSSGNTIYFGEGSWLTVV.

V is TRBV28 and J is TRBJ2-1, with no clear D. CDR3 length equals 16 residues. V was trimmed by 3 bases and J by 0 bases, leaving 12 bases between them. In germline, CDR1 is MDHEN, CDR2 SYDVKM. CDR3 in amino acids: CASSFPERNSYNEQFF. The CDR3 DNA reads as TGTGCCAGCAGTTTCCCCGAGAGAAACTCCTACAATGAGCAGTTCTTC. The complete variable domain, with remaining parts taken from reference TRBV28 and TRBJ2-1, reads DVKVTQSSRYLVKRTGEKVFLECVQDMDHENMFWYRQDPGLGLRLIYFSYDVKMKEKGDIPEGYSVSREKKERFSLILESASTNQTSMYLCASSFPERNSYNEQFFGPGTRLTVL.

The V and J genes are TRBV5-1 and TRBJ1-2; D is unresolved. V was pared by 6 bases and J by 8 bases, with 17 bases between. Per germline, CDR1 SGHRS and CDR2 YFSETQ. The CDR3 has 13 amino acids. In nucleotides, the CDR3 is TGCGCCAGCACCCAGAAAGAGGGTCAAGGCTACACCTTC. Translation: CASTQKEGQGYTF.

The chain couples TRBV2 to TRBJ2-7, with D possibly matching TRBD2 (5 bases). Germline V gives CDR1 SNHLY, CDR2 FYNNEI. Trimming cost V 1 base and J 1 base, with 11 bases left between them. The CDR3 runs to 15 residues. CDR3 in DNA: TGTGCCAGCAGTGAAGTGGCTAGCTTGTCCTACGAGCAGTACTTC. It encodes CASSEVASLSYEQYF. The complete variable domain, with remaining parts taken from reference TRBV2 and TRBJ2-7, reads EPEVTQTPSHQVTQMGQEVILRCVPISNHLYFYWYRQILGQKVEFLVSFYNNEISEKSEIFDDQFSVERPDGSNFTLKIRSTKLEDSAMYFCASSEVASLSYEQYFGPGTRLTVT.

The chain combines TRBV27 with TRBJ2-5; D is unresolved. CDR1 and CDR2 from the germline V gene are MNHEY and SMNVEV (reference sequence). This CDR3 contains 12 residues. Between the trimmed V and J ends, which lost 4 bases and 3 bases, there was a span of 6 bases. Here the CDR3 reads CASSSSEETQYF. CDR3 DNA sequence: TGTGCCAGCAGTTCGAGCGAAGAGACCCAGTACTTC.

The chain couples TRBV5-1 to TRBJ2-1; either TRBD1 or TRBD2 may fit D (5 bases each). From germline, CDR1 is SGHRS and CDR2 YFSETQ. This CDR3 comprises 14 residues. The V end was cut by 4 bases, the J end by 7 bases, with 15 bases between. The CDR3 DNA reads TGCGCCAGCAGCCTCTCCGGGGACGGGAATGAGCAGTTCTTC. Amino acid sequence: CASSLSGDGNEQFF.

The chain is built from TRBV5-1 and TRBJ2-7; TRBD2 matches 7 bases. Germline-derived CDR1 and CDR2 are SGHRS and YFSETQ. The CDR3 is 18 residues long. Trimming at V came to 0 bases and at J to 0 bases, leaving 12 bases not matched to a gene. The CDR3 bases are TGCGCCAGCAGCTTGGAAAGGGGCCTAGCGGCCTTCTCCTACGAGCAGTACTTC. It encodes CASSLERGLAAFSYEQYF.

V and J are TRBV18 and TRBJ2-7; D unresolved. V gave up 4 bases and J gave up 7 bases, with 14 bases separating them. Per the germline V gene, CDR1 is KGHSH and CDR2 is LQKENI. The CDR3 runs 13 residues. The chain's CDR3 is CASSLDGSAEQYF. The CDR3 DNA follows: TGTGCCAGCTCACTTGACGGGTCCGCGGAGCAGTACTTC.

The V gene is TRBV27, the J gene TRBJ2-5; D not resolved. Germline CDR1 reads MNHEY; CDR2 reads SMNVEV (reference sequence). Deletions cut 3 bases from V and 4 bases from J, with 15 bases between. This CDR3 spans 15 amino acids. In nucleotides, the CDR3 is TGTGCCAGCAGTTTCTCGTCCGGCTACGGAGAGACCCAGTACTTC. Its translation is CASSFSSGYGETQYF.

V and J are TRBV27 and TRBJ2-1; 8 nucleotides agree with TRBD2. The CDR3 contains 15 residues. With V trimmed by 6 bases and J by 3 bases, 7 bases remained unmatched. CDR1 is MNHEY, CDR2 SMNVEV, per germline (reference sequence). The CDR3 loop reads CASRTAGVGYNEQFF. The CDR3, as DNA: TGTGCCAGCAGGACAGCGGGAGTGGGCTACAATGAGCAGTTCTTC.

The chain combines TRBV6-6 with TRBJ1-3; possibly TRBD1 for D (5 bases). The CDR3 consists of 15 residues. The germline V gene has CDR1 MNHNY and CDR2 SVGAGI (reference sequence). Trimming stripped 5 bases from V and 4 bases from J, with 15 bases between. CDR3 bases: TGTGCCAGCAGTGCCCGGGACTCCGTCGGAAACACCATATATTTT. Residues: CASSARDSVGNTIYF.

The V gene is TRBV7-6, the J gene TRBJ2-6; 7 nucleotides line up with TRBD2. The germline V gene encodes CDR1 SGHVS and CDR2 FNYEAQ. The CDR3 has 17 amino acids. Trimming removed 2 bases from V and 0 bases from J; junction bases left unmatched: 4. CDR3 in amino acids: CASSLLSGGSGANVLTF. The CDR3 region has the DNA TGTGCCAGCAGCTTATTGTCGGGGGGCTCTGGGGCCAACGTCCTGACTTTC.

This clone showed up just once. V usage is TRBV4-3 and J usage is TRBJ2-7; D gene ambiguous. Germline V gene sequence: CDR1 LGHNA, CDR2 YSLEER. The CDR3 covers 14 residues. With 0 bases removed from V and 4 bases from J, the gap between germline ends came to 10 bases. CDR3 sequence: CASSQEFGDYEQYF. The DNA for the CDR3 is TGCGCCAGCAGCCAAGAATTCGGAGATTACGAGCAGTACTTC.

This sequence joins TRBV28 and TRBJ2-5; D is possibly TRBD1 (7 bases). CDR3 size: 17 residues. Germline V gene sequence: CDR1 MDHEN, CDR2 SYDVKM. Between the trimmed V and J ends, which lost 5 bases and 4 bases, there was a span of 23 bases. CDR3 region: CASSTSGAGTAGETQYF. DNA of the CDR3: TGTGCCAGCAGTACCTCAGGTGCAGGGACAGCGGGAGAGACCCAGTACTTC.

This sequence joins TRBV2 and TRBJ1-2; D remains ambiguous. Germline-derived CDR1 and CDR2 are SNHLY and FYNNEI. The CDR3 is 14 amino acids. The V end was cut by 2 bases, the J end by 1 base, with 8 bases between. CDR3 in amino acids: CASSESGVNYGYTF. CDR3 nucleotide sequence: TGTGCCAGCAGTGAATCCGGGGTTAACTATGGCTACACCTTC.

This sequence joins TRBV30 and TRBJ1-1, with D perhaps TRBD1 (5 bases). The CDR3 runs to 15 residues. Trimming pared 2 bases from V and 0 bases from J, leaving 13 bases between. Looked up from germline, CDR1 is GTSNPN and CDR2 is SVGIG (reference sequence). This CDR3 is CAWSTRGGMNTEAFF. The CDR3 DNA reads TGTGCCTGGAGTACCCGCGGGGGGATGAACACTGAAGCTTTCTTT.

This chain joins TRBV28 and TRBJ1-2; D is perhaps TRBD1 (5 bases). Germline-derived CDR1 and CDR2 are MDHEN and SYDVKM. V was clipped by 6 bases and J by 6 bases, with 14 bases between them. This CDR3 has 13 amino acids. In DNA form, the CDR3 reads TGTGCCAGCAGCCGACCAGGGTTTAATGGCTACACCTTC. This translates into CASSRPGFNGYTF.

In DNA, the CDR3 is TGTGCCAGCAGCCCAAGGACCCCTAGGGATGAGCAGTTCTTC. Protein: CASSPRTPRDEQFF. The chain has TRBV5-4 and TRBJ2-1; no clear D gene. The CDR3 is made up of 14 amino acids. Germline CDR1 and CDR2: SGHNT and YYREEE (reference sequence). Trimming took 4 bases from V and 8 from J, leaving 16 bases between them.

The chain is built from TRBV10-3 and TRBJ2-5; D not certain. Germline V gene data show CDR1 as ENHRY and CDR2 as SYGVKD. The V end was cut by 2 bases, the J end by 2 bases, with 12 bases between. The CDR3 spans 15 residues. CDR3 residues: CAISEGVPLQETQYF. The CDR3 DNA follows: TGTGCCATCAGTGAGGGAGTCCCTCTGCAAGAGACCCAGTACTTC.

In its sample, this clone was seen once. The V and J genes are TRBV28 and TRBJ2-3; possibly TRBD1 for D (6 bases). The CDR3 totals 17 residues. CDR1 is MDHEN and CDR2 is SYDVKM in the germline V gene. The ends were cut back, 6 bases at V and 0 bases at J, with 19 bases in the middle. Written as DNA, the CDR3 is TGTGCCAGCAGCTCCTGGGGGACAAGTGCTAGCACAGATACGCAGTATTTT. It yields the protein CASSSWGTSASTDTQYF.

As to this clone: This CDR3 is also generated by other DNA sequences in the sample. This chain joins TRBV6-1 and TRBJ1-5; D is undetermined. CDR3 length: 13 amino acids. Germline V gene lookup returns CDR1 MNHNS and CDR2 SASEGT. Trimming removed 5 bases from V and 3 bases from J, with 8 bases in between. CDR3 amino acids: CASSPDNNQPQHF. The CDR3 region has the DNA TGTGCCAGCAGTCCCGACAACAATCAGCCCCAGCATTTT.

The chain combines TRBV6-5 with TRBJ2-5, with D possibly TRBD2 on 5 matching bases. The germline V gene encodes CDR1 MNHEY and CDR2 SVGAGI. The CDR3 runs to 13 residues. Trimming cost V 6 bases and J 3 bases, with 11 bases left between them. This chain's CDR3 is CASRKGAKETQYF. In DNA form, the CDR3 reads TGTGCCAGCAGAAAGGGAGCCAAAGAGACCCAGTACTTC.

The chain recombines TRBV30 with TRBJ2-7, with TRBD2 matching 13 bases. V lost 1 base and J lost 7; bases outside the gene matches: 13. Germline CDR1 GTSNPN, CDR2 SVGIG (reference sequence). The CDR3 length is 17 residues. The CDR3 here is CAWSAGTSGIASGEQYF. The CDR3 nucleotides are TGTGCCTGGAGTGCCGGGACTAGCGGGATCGCTAGCGGAGAGCAGTACTTC.

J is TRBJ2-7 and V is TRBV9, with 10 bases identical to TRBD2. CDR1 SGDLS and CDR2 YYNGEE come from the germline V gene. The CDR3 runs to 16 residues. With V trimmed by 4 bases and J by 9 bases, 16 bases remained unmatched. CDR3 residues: CASSPPAGGPLVRQYF. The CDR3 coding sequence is TGTGCCAGCAGCCCTCCAGCGGGAGGGCCCCTGGTCAGGCAGTACTTC.

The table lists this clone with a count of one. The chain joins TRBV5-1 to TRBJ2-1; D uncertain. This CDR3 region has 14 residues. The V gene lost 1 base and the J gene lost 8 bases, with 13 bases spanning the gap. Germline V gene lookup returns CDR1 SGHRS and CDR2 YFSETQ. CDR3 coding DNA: TGCGCCAGCAGCTTGTCCGCCTTAGTAGATGAGCAGTTCTTC. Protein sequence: CASSLSALVDEQFF.

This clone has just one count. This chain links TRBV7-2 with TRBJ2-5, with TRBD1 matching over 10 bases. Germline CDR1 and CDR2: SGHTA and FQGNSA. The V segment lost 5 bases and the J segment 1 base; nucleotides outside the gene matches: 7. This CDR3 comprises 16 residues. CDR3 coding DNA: TGTGCCAGCAGCCTTGCCCGGACAGGGGGCCAAGAGACCCAGTACTTC. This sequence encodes CASSLARTGGQETQYF.

The CDR3 spells CAWSVSRFGFNSGNTIYF. For the CDR3, the DNA is TGTGCCTGGAGCGTTTCTCGCTTCGGGTTCAACTCTGGAAACACCATATATTTT. The chain carries TRBV30 and TRBJ1-3, with D unresolved. The CDR3 loop spans 18 amino acids. CDR1 and CDR2 from the germline V gene are GTSNPN and SVGIG (reference sequence). Trimming left V 3 bases short and J 0 bases short, with 21 bases between. Variable domain in full (rest from reference TRBV30 and TRBJ1-3): SQTIHQWPATLVQPVGSPLSLECTVEGTSNPNLYWYRQAAGRGLQLLFYSVGIGQISSEVPQNLSASRPQDRQFILSSKKLLLSDSGFYLCAWSVSRFGFNSGNTIYFGEGSWLTVV.

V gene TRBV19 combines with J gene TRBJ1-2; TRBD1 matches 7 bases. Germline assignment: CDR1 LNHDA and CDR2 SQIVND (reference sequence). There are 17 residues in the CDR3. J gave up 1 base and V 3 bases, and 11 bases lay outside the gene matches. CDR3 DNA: TGTGCCAGTAGTATCTTCGACAGGGTCGGGAGTAACTATGGCTACACCTTC. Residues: CASSIFDRVGSNYGYTF.

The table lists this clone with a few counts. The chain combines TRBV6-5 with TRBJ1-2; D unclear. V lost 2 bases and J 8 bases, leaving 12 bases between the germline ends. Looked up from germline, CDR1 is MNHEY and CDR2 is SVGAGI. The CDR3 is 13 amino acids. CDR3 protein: CASSYRSSSGYTF. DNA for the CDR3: TGTGCCAGCAGTTACCGGAGCTCTAGCGGCTACACCTTC.

The CDR3 here is CASTSGASGANVLTF. The CDR3 DNA reads TGTGCCAGCACCTCAGGGGCCTCTGGGGCCAACGTCCTGACTTTC. The chain employs TRBV6-6 and TRBJ2-6; a possible D gene is TRBD1 (6 bases). V was cut by 7 bases and J by 0 bases, with 10 bases left in between. Germline lookup yields CDR1 MNHNY and CDR2 SVGAGI (reference sequence). The CDR3 is 15 residues long.

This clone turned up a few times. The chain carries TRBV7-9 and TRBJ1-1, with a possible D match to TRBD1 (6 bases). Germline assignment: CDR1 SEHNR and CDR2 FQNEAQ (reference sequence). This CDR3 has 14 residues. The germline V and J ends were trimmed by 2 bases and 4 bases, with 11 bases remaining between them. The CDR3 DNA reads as TGTGCCAGCAGCTTACAGGGAGGGGGCACTGAAGCTTTCTTT. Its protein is CASSLQGGGTEAFF.